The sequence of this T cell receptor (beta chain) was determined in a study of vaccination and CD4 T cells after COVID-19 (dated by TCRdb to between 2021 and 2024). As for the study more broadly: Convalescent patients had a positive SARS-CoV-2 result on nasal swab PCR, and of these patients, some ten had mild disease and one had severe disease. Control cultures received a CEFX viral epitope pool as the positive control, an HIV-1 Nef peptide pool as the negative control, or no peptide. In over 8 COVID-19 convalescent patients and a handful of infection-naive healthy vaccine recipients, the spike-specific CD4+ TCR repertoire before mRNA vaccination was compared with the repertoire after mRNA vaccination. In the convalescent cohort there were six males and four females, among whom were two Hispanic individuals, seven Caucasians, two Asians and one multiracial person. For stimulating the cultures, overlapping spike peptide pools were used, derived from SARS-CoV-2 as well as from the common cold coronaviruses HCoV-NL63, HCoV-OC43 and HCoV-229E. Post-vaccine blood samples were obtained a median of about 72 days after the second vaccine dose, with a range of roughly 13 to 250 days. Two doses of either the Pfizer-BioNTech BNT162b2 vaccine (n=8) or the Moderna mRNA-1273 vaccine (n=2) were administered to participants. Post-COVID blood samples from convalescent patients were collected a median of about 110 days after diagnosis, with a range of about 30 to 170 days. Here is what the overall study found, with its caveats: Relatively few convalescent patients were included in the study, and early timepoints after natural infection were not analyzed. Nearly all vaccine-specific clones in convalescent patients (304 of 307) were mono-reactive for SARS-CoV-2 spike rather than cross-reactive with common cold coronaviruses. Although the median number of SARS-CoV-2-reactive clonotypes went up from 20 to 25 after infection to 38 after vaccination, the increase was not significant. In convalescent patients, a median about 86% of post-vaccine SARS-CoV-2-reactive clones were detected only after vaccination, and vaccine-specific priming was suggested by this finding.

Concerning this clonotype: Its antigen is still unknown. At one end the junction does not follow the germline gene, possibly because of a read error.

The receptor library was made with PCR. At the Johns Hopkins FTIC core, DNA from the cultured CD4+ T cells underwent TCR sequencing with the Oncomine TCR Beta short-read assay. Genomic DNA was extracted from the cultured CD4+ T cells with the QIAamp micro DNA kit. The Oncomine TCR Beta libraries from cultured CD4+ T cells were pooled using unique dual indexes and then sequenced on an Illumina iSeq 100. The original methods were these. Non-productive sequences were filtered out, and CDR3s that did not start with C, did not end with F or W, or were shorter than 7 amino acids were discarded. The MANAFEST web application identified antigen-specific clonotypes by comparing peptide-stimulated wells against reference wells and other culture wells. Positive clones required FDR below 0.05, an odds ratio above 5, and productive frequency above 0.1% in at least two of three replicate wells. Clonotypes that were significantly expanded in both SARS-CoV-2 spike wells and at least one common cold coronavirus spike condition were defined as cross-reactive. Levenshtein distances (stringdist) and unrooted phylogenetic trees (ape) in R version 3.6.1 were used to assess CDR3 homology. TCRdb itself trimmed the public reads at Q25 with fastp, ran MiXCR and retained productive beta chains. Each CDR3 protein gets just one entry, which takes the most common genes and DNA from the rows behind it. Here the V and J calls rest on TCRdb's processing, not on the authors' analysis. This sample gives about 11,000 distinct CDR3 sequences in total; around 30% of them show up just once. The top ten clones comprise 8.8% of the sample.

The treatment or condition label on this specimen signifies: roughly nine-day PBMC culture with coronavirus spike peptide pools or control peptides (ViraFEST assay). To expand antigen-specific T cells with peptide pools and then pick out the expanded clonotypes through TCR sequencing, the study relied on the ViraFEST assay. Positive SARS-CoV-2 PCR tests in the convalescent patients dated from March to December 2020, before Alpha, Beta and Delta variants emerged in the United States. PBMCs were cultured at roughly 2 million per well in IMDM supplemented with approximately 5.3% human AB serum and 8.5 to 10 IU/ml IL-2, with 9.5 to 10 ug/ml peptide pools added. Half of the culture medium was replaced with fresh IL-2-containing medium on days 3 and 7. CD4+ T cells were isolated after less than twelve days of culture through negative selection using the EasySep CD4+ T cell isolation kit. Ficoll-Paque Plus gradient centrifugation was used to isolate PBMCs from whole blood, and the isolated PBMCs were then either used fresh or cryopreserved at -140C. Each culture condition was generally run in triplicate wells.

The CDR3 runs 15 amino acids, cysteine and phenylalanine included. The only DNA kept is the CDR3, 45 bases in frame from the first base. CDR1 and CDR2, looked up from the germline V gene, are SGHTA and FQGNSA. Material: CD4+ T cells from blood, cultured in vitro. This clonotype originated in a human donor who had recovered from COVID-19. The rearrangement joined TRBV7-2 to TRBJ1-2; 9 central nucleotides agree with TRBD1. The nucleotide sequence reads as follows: TGTGCCAGCAGCCCGAGGCCGGGACAGGGTGGTGGCCACACCTTC. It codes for CASSPRPGQGGGHTF.